The source of this TCR beta chain is a study of cytomegalovirus exposure and HLA in healthy donors. This CDR3 spans 13 amino acids. With 6 bases removed from V and 9 bases from J, the gap between germline ends came to 18 bases. Germline CDR1 reads ENHRY; CDR2 reads SYGVKD. The donors were members of the validation cohort, which comprised more than 90 subjects and was separate from the first cohort of about 700 subjects. Study results and caveats: First-cohort TCR clusters tended to co-occur in the approximately 130 validation repertoires, a later analysis found. Researchers catalogued around 150 TCR beta chains as cytomegalovirus-associated.

A word on this clone: Its antigen is not identified.

Profiled with immunoSEQ multiplex PCR; TCRdb holds only in-frame clones, not every one. The sample yields approximately 200,000 clones, 84% seen once. Sequencing was carried out using PBMCs. The origin of this receptor is a woman aged 25 to 39 in good health and CMV-seropositive. The chain carries TRBV10-3 and TRBJ2-7; a weak D match, TRBD2 (6 bases). CDR3 coding DNA: TGTGCCATCAGCGACTCTGGGGGGTTCGGGCAGTACTTC. It is translated as CAISDSGGFGQYF.